The clone carrying this T cell receptor (beta chain) has only a few counts. The antigen is undetermined. The protocol was immunoSEQ multiplex PCR, while the TCRdb copy is restricted to in-frame clones and leaves out a portion. The repertoire holds about 52,000 clones, with more than 80% as singletons. These data belong to a study of T cells in localized non-small cell lung cancer. Study-level points and caveats: Those with higher blood T cell density had longer overall survival. A single tumor region was sequenced, leaving heterogeneity possible. Uninvolved nearby lung showed the greatest T cell clonality, exceeding that found in tumor. A median of about 60 of the top 100 tumor clones appeared in adjacent lung, which was paired and uninvolved.

The CDR3 has 13 amino acids. V was trimmed by 10 bases and J by 0 bases, leaving 12 bases between them. Germline V gene lookup returns CDR1 ENHRY and CDR2 SYGVKD. The specimen comprised peripheral blood, sampled before any cancer treatment. The receptor was isolated from a male donor aged 60 or older with stage III squamous cell lung carcinoma. The chain uses TRBV10-3 and TRBJ1-1; D is perhaps TRBD1 (6 bases). CDR3 sequence: CATRQDLNTEAFF. CDR3 bases: TGTGCCACCCGACAGGATTTGAACACTGAAGCTTTCTTT.